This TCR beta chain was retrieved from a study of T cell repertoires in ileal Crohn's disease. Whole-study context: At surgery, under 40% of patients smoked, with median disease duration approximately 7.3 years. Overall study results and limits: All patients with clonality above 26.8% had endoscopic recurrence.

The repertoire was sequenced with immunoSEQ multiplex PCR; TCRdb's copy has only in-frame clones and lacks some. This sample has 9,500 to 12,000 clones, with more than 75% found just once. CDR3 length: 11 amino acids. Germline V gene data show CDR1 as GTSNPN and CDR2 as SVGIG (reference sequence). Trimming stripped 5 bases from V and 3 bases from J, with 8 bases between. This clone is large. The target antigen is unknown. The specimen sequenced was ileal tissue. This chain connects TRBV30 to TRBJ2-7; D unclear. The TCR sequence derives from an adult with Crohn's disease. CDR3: CAWRRNYEQYF. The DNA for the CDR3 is TGTGCCTGGCGTAGAAACTACGAGCAGTACTTC.